This section outlines one TCR beta chain sequence together with its context. The data derive from a study of T cell changes during pregnancy in multiple sclerosis. The data were produced by immunoSEQ multiplex PCR, yet TCRdb's version contains in-frame clones alone and is incomplete. The table lists 70,000 to 95,000 clones, 90% to 95% of them singletons, with 2% to 2.5% in the top ten. The CDR3 is made up of 13 amino acids. Germline V gene lookup returns CDR1 SGHTA and CDR2 FQGTGA. V lost 6 bases to trimming and J lost 4 bases, with 11 bases between them. Sequences were derived from peripheral blood, sampled in the third trimester of pregnancy. The chain has TRBV7-3 and TRBJ2-3, with no clear D. The TCR sequence derives from a female donor with multiple sclerosis, enrolled in a pregnancy study. The CDR3 DNA follows: TGTGCCAGCAGTTTTGCGGTGGCAGATACGCAGTATTTT. This codes for CASSFAVADTQYF.